These 26 T cell receptor beta chains were all obtained from the same sample, sequenced in a study of T cell responses to AZD1222 COVID-19 vaccine. Data came from immunoSEQ multiplex PCR; TCRdb stores just in-frame clones and leaves some out. The sample consists of 250,000 to 300,000 clones, 90% to 95% of them appearing once. The material sequenced was peripheral blood, taken 28 days after the second AZD1222 dose. The receptors derive from an adult who received the AZD1222 COVID-19 vaccine.

The CDR3 sequence: CASSPGSSGNTIYF. As DNA, the CDR3 is TGCGCCAGCAGCCCGGGATCCTCTGGAAACACCATATATTTT. This sequence joins TRBV10-1 and TRBJ1-3; D gene ambiguous. The germline V and J ends were trimmed by 6 bases and 0 bases, with 9 bases remaining between them. The CDR3 runs 14 residues. Germline V gene lookup returns CDR1 WNHNN and CDR2 SYGVQD (reference sequence).

The V and J genes are TRBV21-1 and TRBJ1-2. TRBV21-1 represents a pseudogene. This CDR3 is 14 amino acids long. The CDR3 protein is CASRVKGFGYGYTF. The DNA for the CDR3 is TGTGCCAGCAGGGTGAAGGGCTTTGGGTATGGCTACACCTTC.

The chain carries TRBV4-1 and TRBJ2-7; no firm D call. There are 14 residues in the CDR3. V gave up 0 bases and J gave up 2 bases, with 8 bases separating them. Germline-derived CDR1 and CDR2 are MGHRA and YSYEKL. CDR3 sequence: CASSQDPGPYEQYF. Written as DNA, the CDR3 is TGCGCCAGCAGCCAAGACCCGGGCCCCTACGAGCAGTACTTC.

The V and J genes are TRBV19 and TRBJ2-2; D is possibly TRBD1 (5 bases). V lost 4 bases, J lost 5 bases, and 14 bases lay in between. The CDR3 is 15 amino acids. Germline V lookup: CDR1 LNHDA, CDR2 SQIVND (reference sequence). CDR3 residues: CASSKQGMLTGELFF. The CDR3 nucleotides are TGTGCCAGTAGTAAGCAGGGAATGTTGACCGGGGAGCTGTTTTTT.

The chain uses TRBV11-3 and TRBJ2-3; no reliable D call. Germline V gene lookup returns CDR1 SGHNT and CDR2 YENEEA. CDR3 length equals 11 residues. The V end was cut by 3 bases, the J end by 4 bases, with 2 bases between. CDR3 loop: CASSFPDTQYF. CDR3 in DNA: TGTGCCAGCAGCTTTCCAGATACGCAGTATTTT.

J is TRBJ2-1 and V is TRBV24-1, with D possibly matching TRBD1 (6 bases). The CDR3 runs 14 residues. Trimming removed 12 bases at V and 4 bases at J, with 18 bases between. Germline V CDR1 and CDR2: KGHDR, SFDVKD. The DNA of the CDR3 is TGTGCCGTTTCAGGGGTCCCCGGATACAATGAGCAGTTCTTC. Encoded protein: CAVSGVPGYNEQFF.

The J gene is TRBJ2-1, the V gene TRBV5-1; 9 nucleotides match TRBD2. The germline V gene encodes CDR1 SGHRS and CDR2 YFSETQ. This CDR3 has 14 amino acids. J gave up 6 bases and V 2 bases, and 3 bases lay outside the gene matches. The CDR3, as DNA: TGCGCCAGCAGCTTTAGCGGGAGCGGCAATGAGCAGTTCTTC. As protein: CASSFSGSGNEQFF.

J is TRBJ1-6 and V is TRBV19; no clear D. Trimming cost V 3 bases and J 13 bases, with 13 bases left between them. Germline CDR1 and CDR2: LNHDA and SQIVND (reference sequence). The CDR3 sequence is 13 residues long. The CDR3 sequence is CASSIQRAHPLHF. CDR3 nucleotides: TGTGCCAGTAGTATTCAGAGGGCCCATCCCCTCCACTTT.

The chain joins TRBV19 to TRBJ2-1; no definite D call. The germline CDR1 and CDR2 sequences are LNHDA and SQIVND (reference sequence). Trimming removed 2 bases from V and 7 bases from J, with 6 bases in between. CDR3 length: 12 residues. The CDR3 spells CASSIQENEQFF. The CDR3 DNA reads as TGTGCCAGTAGTATACAGGAGAATGAGCAGTTCTTC.

CDR3 amino acids: CASMSGWQPQHF. The DNA of the CDR3 is TGTGCCAGCATGTCGGGGTGGCAGCCCCAGCATTTT. This chain links TRBV28 with TRBJ1-5; D is unclear. The CDR3 loop spans 12 amino acids. CDR1 MDHEN and CDR2 SYDVKM come from the germline V gene. Trimming shortened V by 7 bases and J by 7 bases, and 11 bases separated the two germline ends.

This chain connects TRBV2 to TRBJ1-6; D might be TRBD1 (6 bases). The CDR3 runs 14 residues. Germline assignment: CDR1 SNHLY and CDR2 FYNNEI. The V end was cut by 4 bases, the J end by 8 bases, with 12 bases between. CDR3 DNA: TGTGCCAGCAGTGCAACAGGGTGGGATTCACCCCTCCACTTT. As protein: CASSATGWDSPLHF. The complete variable domain, with remaining parts taken from reference TRBV2 and TRBJ1-6, reads EPEVTQTPSHQVTQMGQEVILRCVPISNHLYFYWYRQILGQKVEFLVSFYNNEISEKSEIFDDQFSVERPDGSNFTLKIRSTKLEDSAMYFCASSATGWDSPLHFGNGTRLTVT.

Comment on this clone: The identical CDR3 is also encoded by other nucleotide sequences in the sample. The chain employs TRBV19 and TRBJ1-2; possible D gene TRBD1, 5 bases. Deletions cut 0 bases from V and 7 bases from J, with 12 bases between. CDR3 size: 14 residues. Germline V gene data show CDR1 as LNHDA and CDR2 as SQIVND (reference sequence). This chain's CDR3 is CASSIDGQGGGYTF. DNA of the CDR3: TGTGCCAGTAGTATAGATGGGCAGGGAGGTGGCTACACCTTC.

The chain has TRBV5-1 and TRBJ1-4; D remains ambiguous. Per germline, CDR1 SGHRS and CDR2 YFSETQ. Trimming removed 4 bases from V and 8 bases from J, with 12 bases in between. This CDR3 is built from 13 residues. CDR3 DNA sequence: TGCGCCAGCAGCCAGAGCCACGACGAAAAACTGTTTTTT. Amino acids: CASSQSHDEKLFF.

As to this clone: Other DNA sequences of this sample code for an identical CDR3. The genes are TRBV18 and TRBJ2-5; 7 bases agree with TRBD2. This CDR3 comprises 13 residues. The V and J ends lost 0 bases and 5 bases, in that order; junction bases with no gene match: 0. CDR1 is KGHSH and CDR2 is LQKENI in the germline V gene. The chain's CDR3 is CASSPPGGETQYF. As DNA, the CDR3 is TGTGCCAGCTCACCACCGGGAGGGGAGACCCAGTACTTC.

The gene calls are TRBV10-3 and TRBJ2-7; TRBD2 aligns across 10 bases. CDR3 length equals 15 residues. CDR1 ENHRY and CDR2 SYGVKD come from the germline V gene. Germline trimming cut 2 bases from V and 2 bases from J; bases unmatched to any gene: 3. CDR3 amino acids: CAISEVLAGPYEQYF. CDR3 nucleotides: TGTGCCATCAGTGAGGTACTAGCGGGGCCCTACGAGCAGTACTTC.

The V and J genes are TRBV5-1 and TRBJ2-1, with 13 bases identical to TRBD2. Germline trimming cut 2 bases from V and 8 bases from J; bases unmatched to any gene: 7. CDR3 length equals 16 residues. Germline CDR1 reads SGHRS; CDR2 reads YFSETQ. The CDR3 here is CASSLTSGGAKDEQFF. CDR3 bases: TGCGCCAGCAGCTTAACTAGCGGGGGGGCCAAAGATGAGCAGTTCTTC.

The chain is built from TRBV6-2 or TRBV6-3 and TRBJ2-5; D unclear. Germline CDR1 reads MNHEY; CDR2 reads SVGEGT. This CDR3 is 16 amino acids long. V lost 4 bases to trimming and J lost 2 bases, with 17 bases between them. CDR3 sequence (DNA): TGTGCCAGCAGTTTCCCTTTTGGCAGCGAGCAAGAGACCCAGTACTTC. Translation: CASSFPFGSEQETQYF.

The J gene is TRBJ2-7, the V gene TRBV28, with unresolved D. The germline V gene has CDR1 MDHEN and CDR2 SYDVKM. This CDR3 region has 15 residues. The germline V and J ends were trimmed by 3 bases and 5 bases, with 17 bases remaining between them. The CDR3 DNA reads TGTGCCAGCAGTTTCCGGCGGCTAACCCTTAACGAGCAGTACTTC. Protein product: CASSFRRLTLNEQYF.

This rearrangement joins TRBV7-8 to TRBJ2-3, with 7 bases fitting TRBD2. The CDR3 length is 13 residues. CDR1 SGHVS and CDR2 FQNEAQ come from the germline V gene. Unmatched junction bases numbered 5, after V lost 5 bases and J lost 6 bases. The CDR3 DNA follows: TGTGCCAGCAGCGTTGATAGCGGGGATACGCAGTATTTT. This encodes CASSVDSGDTQYF.

With respect to this clone: Additional DNA sequences in this sample encode the identical CDR3. The J gene is TRBJ1-2, the V gene TRBV2, with D tentatively TRBD1 (5 bases). V lost 5 bases and J lost 1, with 8 bases in between. This CDR3 is built from 13 residues. The germline V gene encodes CDR1 SNHLY and CDR2 FYNNEI. The CDR3 loop is CASSSDSNYGYTF. The CDR3 nucleotides are TGTGCCAGCAGTTCCGACAGTAACTATGGCTACACCTTC. The variable domain in full, completed from reference TRBV2 and TRBJ1-2, reads EPEVTQTPSHQVTQMGQEVILRCVPISNHLYFYWYRQILGQKVEFLVSFYNNEISEKSEIFDDQFSVERPDGSNFTLKIRSTKLEDSAMYFCASSSDSNYGYTFGSGTRLTVV.

This clone was recorded once. The rearrangement links TRBV6-5 to TRBJ2-3; 14 nucleotides match TRBD2. With V trimmed by 7 bases and J by 3 bases, 3 bases remained unmatched. The CDR3 totals 15 residues. Germline V gene data show CDR1 as MNHEY and CDR2 as SVGAGI. CDR3 residues: CASNRLAGGTDTQYF. CDR3 nucleotide sequence: TGTGCCAGCAACAGACTAGCGGGGGGGACAGATACGCAGTATTTT.

The genes are TRBV18 and TRBJ2-1, with a tentative D call TRBD2 (6 bases). Germline V CDR1 and CDR2: KGHSH, LQKENI. The CDR3 extends over 15 amino acids. Trimming removed 6 bases at V and 4 bases at J, with 16 bases between. The CDR3 loop is CASSAALAGYNEQFF. The CDR3 DNA follows: TGTGCCAGCTCCGCGGCACTAGCAGGGTACAATGAGCAGTTCTTC.

Only one count was recorded for this clone. Additional DNA sequences in this sample encode the identical CDR3. V is TRBV3-1 (or the pseudogene TRBV3-2) and J is TRBJ1-2, with D hard to call. Trimming cost V 6 bases and J 2 bases, with 10 bases left between them. This CDR3 is built from 13 residues. The germline gives CDR1 LGHDT, CDR2 YNNKEL (reference sequence). The DNA of the CDR3 is TGTGCCAGCAGTTCGGAGGGAAACTATGGCTACACCTTC. Protein sequence: CASSSEGNYGYTF.

On this clone itself: Other DNA sequences in this specimen translate into the identical CDR3. The chain couples TRBV18 to TRBJ2-7; D is perhaps TRBD1 (5 bases). The germline V gene has CDR1 KGHSH and CDR2 LQKENI. This CDR3 is built from 14 residues. V shed 2 bases and J shed 0 bases, with 8 bases lying between them. The CDR3 region is CASSPGASSYEQYF. CDR3 in DNA: TGTGCCAGCTCACCAGGGGCCAGCTCCTACGAGCAGTACTTC.

This chain joins TRBV4-1 and TRBJ1-1; D gene uncertain. Germline V gene sequence: CDR1 MGHRA, CDR2 YSYEKL. Trimming removed 0 bases from V and 2 bases from J, with 10 bases in between. The CDR3 loop spans 15 amino acids. The CDR3 region is CASSQEMNTNTEAFF. In nucleotides, the CDR3 is TGCGCCAGCAGCCAAGAGATGAATACCAACACTGAAGCTTTCTTT.

This chain joins TRBV28 and TRBJ1-4; the D gene is possibly TRBD1 (6 bases). V was pared by 4 bases and J by 0 bases, with 9 bases between. Germline V gene lookup returns CDR1 MDHEN and CDR2 SYDVKM. The CDR3 has 15 residues. The CDR3 bases are TGTGCCAGCAGTTCACAGGGCGCAACTAATGAAAAACTGTTTTTT. Its translation is CASSSQGATNEKLFF. Full variable domain (outside the CDR3, taken from reference TRBV28 and TRBJ1-4): DVKVTQSSRYLVKRTGEKVFLECVQDMDHENMFWYRQDPGLGLRLIYFSYDVKMKEKGDIPEGYSVSREKKERFSLILESASTNQTSMYLCASSSQGATNEKLFFGSGTQLSVL.